A selection of T cell receptor beta chains follows, all from one sample in a study of CD8 T cells in Susac syndrome. TCRdb reprocessed the immunoSEQ multiplex PCR reads via MiXCR and lists one record per CDR3 protein. The table has some 300,000 distinct CDR3 sequences, 85% seen once; the top ten hold 0.2% to 0.25%. The specimen sequenced was CD8+ T cells from PBMCs. These receptor sequences come from a human donor with multiple sclerosis. The CDR3 runs from the conserved cysteine through the conserved F or W. D genes are given only for firm matches. Not every row has a clone size; where given, it reads once, few, many or a size class.

TRBJ1-1,.,TRBV5-6,.,CASSSGNPNEAFF,TGTGCCAGCAGCTCGGGAAACCCAAATGAAGCTTTCTTT
TRBJ2-7,.,TRBV21-1,.,CASSNLGQPCYEQYF,TGTGCCAGCAGCAATCTTGGACAGCCCTGCTACGAGCAGTACTTC
TRBJ1-1,once,TRBV27,.,CASSFDTNTEAFF,TGTGCCAGCAGTTTCGATACGAACACTGAAGCTTTCTTT
TRBJ1-2,few,TRBV6-1,.,CASTGSNYGYTF,TGTGCCAGCACCGGGTCTAACTATGGCTACACCTTC
TRBJ2-7,.,TRBV6-2/TRBV6-3,.,CASSYPFASSYEQYF,TGTGCCAGCAGTTACCCCTTCGCTTCCTCCTACGAGCAGTACTTC
TRBJ2-7,.,TRBV29-1,.,CSVTSFYEQYF,TGCAGCGTTACATCTTTCTACGAGCAGTACTTC
TRBJ1-1,.,TRBV20-1,.,CSGVGSLGNEAFF,TGCAGTGGGGTAGGGTCGCTCGGGAATGAAGCTTTCTTT
TRBJ1-2,.,TRBV28,TRBD1,CASSLWGVRTGDGYTF,TGTGCCAGCAGCCTTTGGGGGGTCCGGACAGGGGATGGCTACACCTTC
TRBJ2-3,.,TRBV2,.,CASSEWAGRGDPQYF,TGTGCCAGCAGTGAGTGGGCAGGGCGAGGAGATCCGCAGTATTTT
TRBJ2-2,.,TRBV6-5,.,CASSPSTGNTGELFF,TGTGCCAGCAGTCCGAGTACGGGGAACACCGGGGAGCTGTTTTTT
TRBJ2-7,.,TRBV2,.,CASQKGQTYEQYF,TGTGCCAGCCAAAAGGGACAAACCTACGAGCAGTACTTC
TRBJ2-7,.,TRBV13,.,CASSLGQLPYEQYF,TGTGCCAGCAGCTTAGGGCAGCTTCCCTACGAGCAGTACTTC
TRBJ2-3,.,TRBV4-2,TRBD2,CASSQVLLGLAGNRAYTDTQYF,TGTGCCAGCAGCCAAGTCCTGTTGGGACTAGCGGGAAATAGAGCCTACACAGATACGCAGTATTTT
TRBJ1-2,.,TRBV7-9,.,CASSSVGHSYGYTF,TGTGCCAGCAGCTCGGTTGGACATTCCTATGGCTACACCTTC
TRBJ2-3,.,TRBV10-2,.,CASSAGGKDTQYF,TGCGCCAGCAGTGCTGGCGGGAAAGATACGCAGTATTTT
TRBJ2-7,.,TRBV27,TRBD2,CASSLSALAGVNEQYF,TGTGCCAGCAGTTTATCGGCGCTAGCGGGAGTTAACGAGCAGTACTTC
TRBJ2-3,.,TRBV28,.,CASSPGISDTQYF,TGTGCCAGCAGTCCCGGGATCTCAGATACGCAGTATTTT
TRBJ2-1,.,TRBV18,TRBD2,CASSPLAGGRVSFF,TGTGCCAGCTCACCACTAGCGGGAGGAAGGGTGTCGTTCTTC
TRBJ2-7,.,TRBV4-3,TRBD2,CASSQDWAGLAGFYEQYF,TGCGCCAGCAGCCAAGATTGGGCCGGACTAGCGGGATTTTACGAGCAGTACTTC
TRBJ2-2,.,TRBV7-9,TRBD1,CASSPGTDLNTGELFF,TGTGCCAGCAGCCCCGGGACAGACCTTAACACCGGGGAGCTGTTTTTT
TRBJ2-7,.,TRBV4-3,.,CASSQEDGHLGSYEQYF,TGCGCCAGCAGCCAAGAAGATGGACATTTGGGCTCCTACGAGCAGTACTTC
TRBJ1-1,.,TRBV6-1,TRBD1,CASSDTGVNTEAFF,TGTGCCAGCAGCGATACAGGGGTGAACACTGAAGCTTTCTTT
TRBJ2-5,few,TRBV27,TRBD1,CASSPSTGPLGETQYF,TGTGCCAGCAGCCCATCGACAGGGCCCCTTGGAGAGACCCAGTACTTC
TRBJ2-7,.,TRBV7-9,TRBD2,CASAGGTYEQYF,TGTGCCAGCGCCGGGGGGACCTACGAGCAGTACTTC
TRBJ2-7,.,TRBV13,.,CASSPEWTYEQYF,TGTGCCAGCAGCCCCGAATGGACCTACGAGCAGTACTTC
TRBJ1-5,.,TRBV28,TRBD1,CASSFPPPTGYQPQHF,TGTGCCAGCAGTTTTCCCCCTCCGACAGGGTATCAGCCCCAGCATTTT
TRBJ1-2,.,TRBV30,.,CAWRNTGGYTF,TGTGCCTGGAGGAATACAGGGGGCTACACCTTC
TRBJ2-1,.,TRBV11-2,.,CASSLVMRGYNEQFF,TGTGCCAGCAGCTTAGTCATGAGAGGCTACAATGAGCAGTTCTTC
TRBJ2-2,.,TRBV2,TRBD1,CASRGTGGLWTGELFF,TGTGCCAGCAGGGGGACAGGGGGCCTGTGGACCGGGGAGCTGTTTTTT
TRBJ2-3,.,TRBV13,TRBD2,CASSPRQREGLGDTQYF,TGTGCCAGCAGCCCCCGACAGCGGGAGGGCCTAGGAGATACGCAGTATTTT
TRBJ1-5,.,TRBV28,.,CASSFWAQPQHF,TGTGCCAGCAGTTTCTGGGCCCAGCCCCAGCATTTT
TRBJ2-7,.,TRBV28,TRBD2,CASRSPPGLADYEQYF,TGTGCCAGCAGGTCGCCCCCGGGACTAGCGGATTACGAGCAGTACTTC
TRBJ2-7,.,TRBV9,.,CASSVGPTPYEQYF,TGTGCCAGCAGCGTAGGCCCTACGCCCTACGAGCAGTACTTC
TRBJ2-7,.,TRBV11-2,TRBD2,CASSWGLAGDRYEQYF,TGTGCCAGCAGCTGGGGACTAGCGGGAGATAGGTACGAGCAGTACTTC
TRBJ2-1,.,TRBV29-1,TRBD1,CSVRTGPNEQFF,TGCAGCGTAAGGACAGGACCCAATGAGCAGTTCTTC
TRBJ2-1,once,TRBV18,.,CASSLPGTFYNEQFF,TGTGCCAGCTCACTTCCCGGGACGTTTTACAATGAGCAGTTCTTC
TRBJ2-2,.,TRBV11-3,.,CASSLGQAGVSAGELFF,TGTGCCAGCAGCTTAGGTCAGGCCGGGGTTTCCGCCGGGGAGCTGTTTTTT
TRBJ1-3,.,TRBV4-3,.,CASSQDRGHGGNTIYF,TGCGCCAGCAGCCAAGATCGAGGACACGGTGGGAACACCATATATTTT
TRBJ2-6,.,TRBV27,.,CASSLARQASGANVLTF,TGTGCCAGCAGTTTAGCCCGACAGGCCTCTGGGGCCAACGTCCTGACTTTC
TRBJ2-1,.,TRBV7-2,TRBD2,CASSLARLAGGHWRWNEQFF,TGTGCCAGCAGCTTAGCGCGTCTAGCGGGAGGGCATTGGCGCTGGAATGAGCAGTTCTTC
TRBJ2-7,.,TRBV27,.,CASSLTRGSSYEQYF,TGTGCCAGCAGTTTAACCCGGGGTAGCTCCTACGAGCAGTACTTC
TRBJ2-5,few,TRBV2,.,CASRDYNQETQYF,TGTGCCAGCAGGGACTACAACCAAGAGACCCAGTACTTC
TRBJ1-1,.,TRBV7-9,.,CASTQRAAEAFF,TGTGCCAGCACCCAAAGGGCCGCTGAAGCTTTCTTT
TRBJ2-1,once,TRBV7-9,TRBD1,CAGDRDTEQFF,TGTGCCGGGGACAGGGATACTGAGCAGTTCTTC
TRBJ2-7,.,TRBV9,TRBD1,CASSVDPGTGDYEQYF,TGTGCCAGCAGCGTGGACCCCGGGACAGGGGACTACGAGCAGTACTTC
TRBJ2-1,.,TRBV19,.,CASNSLHNEQFF,TGTGCCAGTAATTCGCTTCACAATGAGCAGTTCTTC
TRBJ2-1,.,TRBV3-1,.,CASSQDNGAAYNEQFF,TGTGCCAGCAGCCAAGATAACGGGGCGGCCTACAATGAGCAGTTCTTC
TRBJ2-7,.,TRBV27,.,CASSFVWGSGQYF,TGTGCCAGCAGTTTCGTATGGGGGTCGGGGCAGTACTTC
TRBJ1-4,.,TRBV29-1,.,CSVVGEGEKLFF,TGCAGCGTTGTGGGGGAAGGCGAAAAACTGTTTTTT
TRBJ2-1,.,TRBV30,TRBD2,CAWRWLAGGYEQFF,TGTGCCTGGAGGTGGCTAGCGGGAGGCTATGAGCAGTTCTTC
TRBJ2-2,.,TRBV30,.,CAWSSADTGELFF,TGTGCCTGGAGTAGCGCCGACACCGGGGAGCTGTTTTTT
TRBJ2-1,.,TRBV12-3/TRBV12-4,.,CASSFDTSSYNEQFF,TGTGCCAGCAGTTTCGACACGAGCTCCTACAATGAGCAGTTCTTC
TRBJ2-7,few,TRBV2,.,CASTTKPRQLLYEQYF,TGTGCCAGCACCACTAAGCCGCGACAGCTCCTCTACGAGCAGTACTTC
TRBJ2-7,.,TRBV2,.,CASSEWATFYEQYF,TGTGCCAGCAGTGAATGGGCCACCTTCTACGAGCAGTACTTC
TRBJ2-1,.,TRBV28,.,CASSFTGYNERFF,TGTGCCAGCAGTTTTACCGGGTACAATGAGCGTTTCTTC
TRBJ2-7,.,TRBV28,.,CASSPSDGLYEQYF,TGTGCCAGCAGTCCAAGTGACGGACTCTACGAGCAGTACTTC
TRBJ2-1,.,TRBV4-3,.,CASSPRGEDEQFF,TGCGCCAGCAGCCCGAGGGGTGAGGATGAGCAGTTCTTC